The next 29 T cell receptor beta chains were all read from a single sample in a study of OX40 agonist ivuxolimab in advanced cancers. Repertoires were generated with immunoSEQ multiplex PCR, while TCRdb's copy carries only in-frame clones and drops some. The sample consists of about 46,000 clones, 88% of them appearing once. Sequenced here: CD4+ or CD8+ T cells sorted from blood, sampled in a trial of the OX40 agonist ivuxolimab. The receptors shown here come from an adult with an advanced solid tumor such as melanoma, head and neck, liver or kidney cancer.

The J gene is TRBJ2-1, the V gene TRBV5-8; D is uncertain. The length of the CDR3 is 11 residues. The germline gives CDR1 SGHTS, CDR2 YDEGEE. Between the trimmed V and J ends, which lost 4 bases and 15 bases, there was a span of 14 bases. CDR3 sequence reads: CASSRTSQRFF. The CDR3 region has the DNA TGTGCCAGCAGCCGGACCTCCCAGCGGTTCTTC.

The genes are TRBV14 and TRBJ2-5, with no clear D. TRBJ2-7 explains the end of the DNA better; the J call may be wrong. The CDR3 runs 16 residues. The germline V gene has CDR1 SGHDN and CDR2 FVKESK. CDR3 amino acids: CASSQDVGQRPYEQYF. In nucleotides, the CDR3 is TGTGCCAGCAGCCAAGATGTCGGTCAAAGACCCTACGAGCAGTACTTC.

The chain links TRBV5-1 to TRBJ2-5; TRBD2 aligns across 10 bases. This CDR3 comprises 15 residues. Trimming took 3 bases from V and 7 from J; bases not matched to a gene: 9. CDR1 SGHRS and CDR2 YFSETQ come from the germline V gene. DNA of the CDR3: TGCGCCAGCAGCTCCCTAGCGGGGGCCACGGGGACCCAGTACTTC. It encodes CASSSLAGATGTQYF.

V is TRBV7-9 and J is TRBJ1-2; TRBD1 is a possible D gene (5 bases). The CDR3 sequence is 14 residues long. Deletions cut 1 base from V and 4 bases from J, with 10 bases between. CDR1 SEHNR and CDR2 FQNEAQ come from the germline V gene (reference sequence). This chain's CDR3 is CASSLEGVTYGYTF. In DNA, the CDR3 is TGTGCCAGCAGCTTAGAAGGGGTAACCTATGGCTACACCTTC.

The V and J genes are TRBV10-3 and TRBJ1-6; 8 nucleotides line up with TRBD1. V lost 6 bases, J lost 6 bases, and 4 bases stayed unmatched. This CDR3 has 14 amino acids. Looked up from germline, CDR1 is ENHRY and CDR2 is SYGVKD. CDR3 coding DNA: TGTGCCATCAGGAGAGACAGGGGTAATTCACCCCTCCACTTT. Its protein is CAIRRDRGNSPLHF.

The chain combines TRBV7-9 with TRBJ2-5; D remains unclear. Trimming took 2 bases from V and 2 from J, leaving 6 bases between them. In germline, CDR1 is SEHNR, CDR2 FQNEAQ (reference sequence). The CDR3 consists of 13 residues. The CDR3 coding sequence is TGTGCCAGCAGCTTAAGGCAGCAAGAGACCCAGTACTTC. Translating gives CASSLRQQETQYF.

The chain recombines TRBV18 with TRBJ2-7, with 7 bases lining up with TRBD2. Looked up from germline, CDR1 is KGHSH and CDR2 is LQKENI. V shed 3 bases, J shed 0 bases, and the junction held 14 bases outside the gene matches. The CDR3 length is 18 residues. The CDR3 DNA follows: TGTGCCAGCTCACCGATAAGGAGCGGGATAGGGGCCTCCTACGAGCAGTACTTC. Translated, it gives CASSPIRSGIGASYEQYF. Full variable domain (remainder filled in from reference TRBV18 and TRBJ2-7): NAGVMQNPRHLVRRRGQEARLRCSPMKGHSHVYWYRQLPEEGLKFMVYLQKENIIDESGMPKERFSAEFPKEGPSILRIQQVVRGDSAAYFCASSPIRSGIGASYEQYFGPGTRLTVT.

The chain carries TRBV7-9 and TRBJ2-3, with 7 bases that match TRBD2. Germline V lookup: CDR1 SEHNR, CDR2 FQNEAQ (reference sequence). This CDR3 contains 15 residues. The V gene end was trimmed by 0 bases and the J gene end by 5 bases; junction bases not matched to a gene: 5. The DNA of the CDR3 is TGTGCCAGCAGCTTAGCTGAGTGGGGGGGAGATACGCAGTATTTT. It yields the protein CASSLAEWGGDTQYF.

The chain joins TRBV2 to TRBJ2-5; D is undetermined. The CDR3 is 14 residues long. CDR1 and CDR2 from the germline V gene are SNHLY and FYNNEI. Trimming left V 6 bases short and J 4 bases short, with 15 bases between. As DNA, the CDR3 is TGTGCCAGCAGGATCATCCAAGGTGCAGAGACCCAGTACTTC. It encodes CASRIIQGAETQYF.

In DNA form, the CDR3 reads TGTGCCAGCAGCTTAGGGGTAGGGTACCCAGAGACCCAGTACTTC. The encoded protein is CASSLGVGYPETQYF. The chain has TRBV7-6 and TRBJ2-5; D gene uncertain. The CDR3 is 15 amino acids. Trimming shortened V by 1 base and J by 4 bases, and 13 bases separated the two germline ends. The germline gives CDR1 SGHVS, CDR2 FNYEAQ.

CDR3 loop: CATWAGAGQPQHF. The CDR3 bases are TGTGCCACTTGGGCAGGGGCTGGACAGCCCCAGCATTTT. The chain employs TRBV6-5 and TRBJ1-5, with D maybe TRBD1 (6 bases). This CDR3 spans 13 amino acids. Germline CDR1 reads MNHEY; CDR2 reads SVGAGI. The V end lost 10 bases, the J end lost 7 bases, and 17 bases lay between the germline ends.

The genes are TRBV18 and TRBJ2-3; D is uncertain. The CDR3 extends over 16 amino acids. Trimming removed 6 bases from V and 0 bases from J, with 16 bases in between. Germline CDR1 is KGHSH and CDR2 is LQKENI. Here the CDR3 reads CASSPQMATSTDTQYF. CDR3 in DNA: TGTGCCAGCTCCCCTCAGATGGCGACTAGCACAGATACGCAGTATTTT.

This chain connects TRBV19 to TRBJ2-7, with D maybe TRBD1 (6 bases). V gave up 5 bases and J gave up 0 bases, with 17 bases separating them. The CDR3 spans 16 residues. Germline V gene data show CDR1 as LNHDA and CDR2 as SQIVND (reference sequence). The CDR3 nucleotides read TGTGCCAGTAGTCTTGAATTCGGGACACCCTCCTACGAGCAGTACTTC. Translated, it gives CASSLEFGTPSYEQYF.

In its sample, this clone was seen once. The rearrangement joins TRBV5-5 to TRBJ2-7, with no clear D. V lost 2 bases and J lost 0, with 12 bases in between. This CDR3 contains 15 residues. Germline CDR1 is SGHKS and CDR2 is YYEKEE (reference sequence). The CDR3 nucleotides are TGTGCCAGCAGCTTCCTAGGCGTCAGCTCCTACGAGCAGTACTTC. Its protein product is CASSFLGVSSYEQYF.

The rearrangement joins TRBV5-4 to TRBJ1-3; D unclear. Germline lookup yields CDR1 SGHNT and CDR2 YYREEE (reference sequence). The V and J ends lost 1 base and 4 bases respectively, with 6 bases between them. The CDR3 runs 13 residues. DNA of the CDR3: TGTGCCAGCAGCTTGCCGCAGGGAAACACCATATATTTT. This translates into CASSLPQGNTIYF.

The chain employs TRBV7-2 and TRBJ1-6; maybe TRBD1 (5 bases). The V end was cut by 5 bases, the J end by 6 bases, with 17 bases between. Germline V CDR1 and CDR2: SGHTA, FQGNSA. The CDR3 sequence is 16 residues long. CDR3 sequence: CASSLRVIRGNSPLHF. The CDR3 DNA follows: TGTGCCAGCAGCCTCAGGGTTATACGTGGTAATTCACCCCTCCACTTT.

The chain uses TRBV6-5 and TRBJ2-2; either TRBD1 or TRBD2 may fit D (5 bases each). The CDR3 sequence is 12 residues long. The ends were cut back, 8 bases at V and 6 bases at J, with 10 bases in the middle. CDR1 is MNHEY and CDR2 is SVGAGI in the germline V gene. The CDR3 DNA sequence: TGTGCCAGCCGAGAGGGGCCCGGGGAGCTGTTTTTT. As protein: CASREGPGELFF.

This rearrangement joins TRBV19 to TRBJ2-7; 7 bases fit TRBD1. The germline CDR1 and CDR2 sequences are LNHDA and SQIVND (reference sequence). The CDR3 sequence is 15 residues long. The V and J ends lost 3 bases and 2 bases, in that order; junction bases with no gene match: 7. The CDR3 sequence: CASSITGTAPYEQYF. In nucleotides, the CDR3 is TGTGCCAGTAGTATCACCGGGACAGCCCCCTACGAGCAGTACTTC.

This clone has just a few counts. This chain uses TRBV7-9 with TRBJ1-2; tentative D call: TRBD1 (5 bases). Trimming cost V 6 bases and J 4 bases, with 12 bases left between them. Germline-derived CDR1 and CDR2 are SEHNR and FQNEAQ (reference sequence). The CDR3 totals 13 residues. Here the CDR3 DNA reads TGTGCCAGCAGTTCAGCCAGGGTCTATGGCTACACCTTC. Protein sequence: CASSSARVYGYTF.

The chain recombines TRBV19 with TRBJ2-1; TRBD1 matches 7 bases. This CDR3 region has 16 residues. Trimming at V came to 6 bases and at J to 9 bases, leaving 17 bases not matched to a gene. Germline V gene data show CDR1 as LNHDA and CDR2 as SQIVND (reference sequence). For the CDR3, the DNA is TGTGCCAGTAGCCTAACCACCGGGACAGACCCCGCTGAGCAGTTCTTC. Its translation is CASSLTTGTDPAEQFF.

The CDR3 DNA sequence: TGTGCCAGCAAGAGAACGGTGTACGAGCAGTACTTC. It translates to CASKRTVYEQYF. This chain joins TRBV6-5 and TRBJ2-7; D unresolved. This CDR3 has 12 amino acids. Per germline, CDR1 MNHEY and CDR2 SVGAGI. V was pared by 7 bases and J by 4 bases, with 11 bases between.

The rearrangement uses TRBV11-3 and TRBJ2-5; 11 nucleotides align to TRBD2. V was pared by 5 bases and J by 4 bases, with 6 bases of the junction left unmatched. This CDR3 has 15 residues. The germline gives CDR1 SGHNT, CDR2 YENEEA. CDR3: CASSQGLADTETQYF. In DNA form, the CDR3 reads TGTGCCAGCAGCCAGGGACTAGCGGATACAGAGACCCAGTACTTC.

In DNA, the CDR3 is TGTGCCAGCAGCTCCGACAGCCGTGCGGATACGCAGTATTTT. It yields the protein CASSSDSRADTQYF. The chain is built from TRBV5-4 and TRBJ2-3; tentatively, D is TRBD1 (5 bases). V was clipped by 3 bases and J by 6 bases, with 14 bases between them. Per germline, CDR1 SGHNT and CDR2 YYREEE (reference sequence). This CDR3 spans 14 amino acids.

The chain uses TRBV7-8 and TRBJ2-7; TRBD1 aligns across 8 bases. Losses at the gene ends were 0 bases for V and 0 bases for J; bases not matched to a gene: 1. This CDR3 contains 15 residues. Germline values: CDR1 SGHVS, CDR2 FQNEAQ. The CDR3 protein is CASSLAGTGSYEQYF. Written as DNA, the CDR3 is TGTGCCAGCAGCTTAGCAGGGACAGGCTCCTACGAGCAGTACTTC.

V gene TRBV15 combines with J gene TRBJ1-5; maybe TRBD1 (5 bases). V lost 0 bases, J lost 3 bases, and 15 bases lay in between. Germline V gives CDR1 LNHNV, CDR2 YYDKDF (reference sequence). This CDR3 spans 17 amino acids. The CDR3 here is CATSRDSTVTDNQPQHF. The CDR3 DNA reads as TGTGCCACCAGCAGAGATAGTACCGTGACAGACAATCAGCCCCAGCATTTT.

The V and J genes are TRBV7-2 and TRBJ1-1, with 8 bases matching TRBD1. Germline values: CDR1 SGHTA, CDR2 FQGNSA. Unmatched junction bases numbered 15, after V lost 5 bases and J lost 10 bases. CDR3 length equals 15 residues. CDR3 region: CASSQGAPTLGGAFF. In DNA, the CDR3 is TGTGCCAGCAGCCAGGGGGCACCGACTCTGGGAGGAGCTTTCTTT.

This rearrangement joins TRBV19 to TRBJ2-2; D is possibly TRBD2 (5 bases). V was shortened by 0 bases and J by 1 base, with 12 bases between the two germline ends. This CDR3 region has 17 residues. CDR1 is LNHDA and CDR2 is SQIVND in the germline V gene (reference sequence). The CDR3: CASSIELAGGNTGELFF. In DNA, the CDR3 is TGTGCCAGTAGTATAGAGTTGGCGGGTGGGAACACCGGGGAGCTGTTTTTT.

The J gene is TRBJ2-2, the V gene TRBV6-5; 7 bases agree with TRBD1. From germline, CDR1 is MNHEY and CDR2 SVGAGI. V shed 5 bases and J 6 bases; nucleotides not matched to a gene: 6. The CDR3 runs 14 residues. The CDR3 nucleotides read TGTGCCAGCAGTGTGACAGGGAGCGCCGGGGAGCTGTTTTTT. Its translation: CASSVTGSAGELFF.

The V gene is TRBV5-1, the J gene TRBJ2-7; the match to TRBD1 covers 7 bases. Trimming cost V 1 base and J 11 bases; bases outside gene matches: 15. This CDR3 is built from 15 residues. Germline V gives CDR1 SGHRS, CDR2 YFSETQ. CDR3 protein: CASSLYEDRTFVEYF. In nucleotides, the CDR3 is TGCGCCAGCAGCTTGTATGAGGACAGGACTTTTGTTGAGTACTTC. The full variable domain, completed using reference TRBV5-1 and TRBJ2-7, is KAGVTQTPRYLIKTRGQQVTLSCSPISGHRSVSWYQQTPGQGLQFLFEYFSETQRNKGNFPGRFSGRQFSNSRSEMNVSTLELGDSALYLCASSLYEDRTFVEYFGPGTRLTVT.